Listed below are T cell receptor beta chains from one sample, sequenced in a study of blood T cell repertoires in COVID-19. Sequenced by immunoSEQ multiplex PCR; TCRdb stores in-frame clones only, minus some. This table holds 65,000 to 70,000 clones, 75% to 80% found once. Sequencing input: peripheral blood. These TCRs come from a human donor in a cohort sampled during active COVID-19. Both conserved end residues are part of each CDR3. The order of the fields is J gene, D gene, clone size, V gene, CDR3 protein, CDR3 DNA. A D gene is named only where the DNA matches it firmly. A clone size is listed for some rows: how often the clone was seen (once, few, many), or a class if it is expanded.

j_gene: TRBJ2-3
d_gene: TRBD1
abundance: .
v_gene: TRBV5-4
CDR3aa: CASSLEGASTDTQYF
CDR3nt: TGTGCCAGCAGCTTGGAGGGGGCTAGCACAGATACGCAGTATTTT

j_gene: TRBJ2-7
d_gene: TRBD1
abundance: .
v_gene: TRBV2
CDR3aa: CASSPRGTGTYEQYF
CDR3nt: TGTGCCAGCTCCCCAAGGGGGACAGGGACCTACGAGCAGTACTTC

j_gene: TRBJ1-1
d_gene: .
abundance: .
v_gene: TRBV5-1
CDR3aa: CASSFLGVNTEAFF
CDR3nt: TGCGCCAGCAGCTTTTTGGGCGTGAACACTGAAGCTTTCTTT

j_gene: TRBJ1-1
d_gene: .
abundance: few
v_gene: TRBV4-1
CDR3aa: CASKGGTAFRNTEAFF
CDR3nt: TGCGCCAGCAAAGGAGGGACCGCCTTTAGGAACACTGAAGCTTTCTTT

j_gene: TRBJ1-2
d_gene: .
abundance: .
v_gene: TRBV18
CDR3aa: CASSPERQAYYGYTF
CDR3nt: TGTGCCAGCTCACCAGAGAGACAGGCCTACTATGGCTACACCTTC

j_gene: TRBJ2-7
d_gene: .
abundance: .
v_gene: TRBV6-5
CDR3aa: CASSQRVQGYEQYF
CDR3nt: TGTGCCAGCAGTCAGAGGGTACAGGGCTACGAGCAGTACTTC

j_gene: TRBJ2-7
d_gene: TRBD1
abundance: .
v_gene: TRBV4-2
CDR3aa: CASSPSGTGQYEQYF
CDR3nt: TGTGCCAGCAGCCCCTCCGGGACAGGTCAATACGAGCAGTACTTC

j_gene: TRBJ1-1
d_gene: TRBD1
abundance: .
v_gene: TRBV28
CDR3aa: CASGGQQNTEAFF
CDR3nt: TGTGCCAGCGGGGGACAGCAGAACACTGAAGCTTTCTTT

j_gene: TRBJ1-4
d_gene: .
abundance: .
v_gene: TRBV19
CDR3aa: CASSRTYNEKLFF
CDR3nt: TGTGCCAGTAGTAGAACCTATAATGAAAAACTGTTTTTT

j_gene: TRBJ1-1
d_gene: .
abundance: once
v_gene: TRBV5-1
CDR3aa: CASSLKQTNTEAFF
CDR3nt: TGCGCCAGCAGCTTGAAACAGACGAACACTGAAGCTTTCTTT

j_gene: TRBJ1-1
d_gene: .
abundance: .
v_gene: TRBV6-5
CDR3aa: CACLDRAIGEAFF
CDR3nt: TGTGCCTGCTTAGACAGAGCGATCGGTGAAGCTTTCTTT

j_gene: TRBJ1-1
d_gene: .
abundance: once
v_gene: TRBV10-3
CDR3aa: CAISDNVGANTEAFF
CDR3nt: TGTGCCATCAGTGATAACGTAGGAGCGAACACTGAAGCTTTCTTT

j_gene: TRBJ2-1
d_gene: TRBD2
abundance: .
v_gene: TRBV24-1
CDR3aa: CATSDPRGGNEQFF
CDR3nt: TGTGCCACCAGTGATCCCCGGGGGGGCAATGAGCAGTTCTTC

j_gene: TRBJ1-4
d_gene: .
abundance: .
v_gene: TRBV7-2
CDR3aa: CASKAFRGEKLFF
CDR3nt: TGTGCCAGCAAAGCCTTTAGGGGTGAAAAACTGTTTTTT

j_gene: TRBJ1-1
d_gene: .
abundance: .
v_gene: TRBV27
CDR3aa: CASSPSGTAGAVRSTEAFF
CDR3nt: TGTGCCAGCAGCCCTAGCGGGACGGCCGGGGCTGTTCGTTCCACTGAAGCTTTCTTT

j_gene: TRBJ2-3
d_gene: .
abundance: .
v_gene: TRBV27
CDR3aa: CASPDCSDSTDTQYF
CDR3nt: TGTGCCAGCCCTGACTGTAGCGACAGCACAGATACGCAGTATTTT

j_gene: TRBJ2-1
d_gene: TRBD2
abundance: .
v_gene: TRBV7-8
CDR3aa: CASSATSGAYNEQFF
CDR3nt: TGTGCCAGCAGCGCCACTAGCGGGGCCTACAATGAGCAGTTCTTC

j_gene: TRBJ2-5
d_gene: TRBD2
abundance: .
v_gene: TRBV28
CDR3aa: CASSLSGARETQYF
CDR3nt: TGTGCCAGCAGTTTAAGCGGGGCCCGCGAGACCCAGTACTTC

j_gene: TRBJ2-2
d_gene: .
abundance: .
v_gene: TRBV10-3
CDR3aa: CAISEGDRKAGELFF
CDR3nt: TGTGCCATCAGTGAAGGAGACAGGAAGGCCGGGGAGCTGTTTTTT

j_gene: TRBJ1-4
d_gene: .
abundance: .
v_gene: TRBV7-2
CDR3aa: CASSTTVATNEKLFF
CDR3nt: TGTGCCAGCAGCACAACCGTTGCAACTAATGAAAAACTGTTTTTT

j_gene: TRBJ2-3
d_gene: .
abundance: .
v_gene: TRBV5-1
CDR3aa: CASSTDTGNTQYF
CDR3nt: TGCGCCAGCAGCACAGATACAGGGAATACGCAGTATTTT

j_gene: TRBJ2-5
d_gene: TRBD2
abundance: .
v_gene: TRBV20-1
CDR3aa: CSAASGETQYF
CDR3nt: TGCAGTGCTGCTAGCGGAGAGACCCAGTACTTC

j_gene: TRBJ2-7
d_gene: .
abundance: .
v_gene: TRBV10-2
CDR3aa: CASRLTSNEQYF
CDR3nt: TGCGCCAGCAGGCTAACTAGTAACGAGCAGTACTTC